This is a list of T cell receptor beta chains from one sample in a study of long-term antiretroviral therapy in people with HIV. Libraries were prepared by immunoSEQ multiplex PCR; TCRdb keeps only in-frame clonotypes and omits some of them. The sample shows approximately 41,000 clones, approximately 79% of them seen only once. Sequencing was performed on unsorted PBMCs, taken 1.5 years after starting antiretroviral therapy. Source of these receptors: a man in his late teens or twenties with HIV. The CDR3 runs from the conserved cysteine through the conserved F or W. The D gene is left open where the match is weak. A clone size is listed for some rows: how often the clone was seen (once, few, many), or a class if it is expanded.

D gene: TRBD2
J gene: TRBJ2-7
clone size: .
V gene: TRBV28
CDR3 DNA: TGTGCCAGCAGACCCCGGGGGGGACTAGCGGGATCTCCCTACGAGCAGTACTTC
CDR3 protein: CASRPRGGLAGSPYEQYF

D gene: .
J gene: TRBJ2-7
clone size: .
V gene: TRBV10-3
CDR3 DNA: TGTGCCATCGGAAGGGACACCCAGAGGTACGAGCAGTACTTC
CDR3 protein: CAIGRDTQRYEQYF

D gene: .
J gene: TRBJ1-3
clone size: few
V gene: TRBV30
CDR3 DNA: TGTGCCTGGGCTGCTGGAAACACCATATATTTT
CDR3 protein: CAWAAGNTIYF

D gene: TRBD2
J gene: TRBJ2-3
clone size: .
V gene: TRBV7-9
CDR3 DNA: TGTGCCAGCAGCCCAGGTGGCGGGAGTGAACGGACGCAGTATTTT
CDR3 protein: CASSPGGGSERTQYF

D gene: .
J gene: TRBJ2-2
clone size: .
V gene: TRBV20-1
CDR3 DNA: TGCAGTGCACGAGGCGGGGAGCTGTTTTTT
CDR3 protein: CSARGGELFF

D gene: TRBD1
J gene: TRBJ1-4
clone size: .
V gene: TRBV27
CDR3 DNA: TGTGCCAGCAGTTTAAGGGGCAGGGGGATTGAAAAACTGTTTTTT
CDR3 protein: CASSLRGRGIEKLFF

D gene: TRBD2
J gene: TRBJ2-5
clone size: .
V gene: TRBV5-1
CDR3 DNA: TGCGCCAGCGGACCTAGCGGGAGTTCAGAGACCCAGTACTTC
CDR3 protein: CASGPSGSSETQYF

D gene: TRBD1
J gene: TRBJ1-1
clone size: .
V gene: TRBV14
CDR3 DNA: TGTGCCAGCAGCCAACCACAGGGGGCGGACACTGAAGCTTTCTTT
CDR3 protein: CASSQPQGADTEAFF

D gene: TRBD1
J gene: TRBJ1-1
clone size: .
V gene: TRBV25-1
CDR3 DNA: TGTGCCAGCAGTGGACAGGGTGGGAACACTGAAGCTTTCTTT
CDR3 protein: CASSGQGGNTEAFF

D gene: .
J gene: TRBJ2-7
clone size: .
V gene: TRBV28
CDR3 DNA: TGTGCCAGCTTGGGGGGTACAGGGGTGCAGTACTTC
CDR3 protein: CASLGGTGVQYF

D gene: .
J gene: TRBJ2-2
clone size: .
V gene: TRBV2
CDR3 DNA: TGTGCCAGCAGTGTATCGGGGGAGCTGTTTTTT
CDR3 protein: CASSVSGELFF

D gene: .
J gene: TRBJ1-4
clone size: .
V gene: TRBV6-1
CDR3 DNA: TGTGCCAGCAGTGGTCGGGACGGACTGAATGAAAAACTGTTTTTT
CDR3 protein: CASSGRDGLNEKLFF

D gene: .
J gene: TRBJ2-5
clone size: .
V gene: TRBV18
CDR3 DNA: TGTGCCAGCTCACCCACCCGGGCAGGGCAAGAGACCCAGTACTTC
CDR3 protein: CASSPTRAGQETQYF

D gene: TRBD2
J gene: TRBJ2-1
clone size: .
V gene: TRBV11-2
CDR3 DNA: TGTGCCAGCAGCTCCCTAGCGGGAGGCAATGAGCAGTTCTTC
CDR3 protein: CASSSLAGGNEQFF

D gene: .
J gene: TRBJ1-2
clone size: .
V gene: TRBV2
CDR3 DNA: TGTGCCAGCAGTCGGACAGTTAATGGCTACACCTTC
CDR3 protein: CASSRTVNGYTF

D gene: TRBD2
J gene: TRBJ2-1
clone size: .
V gene: TRBV6-1
CDR3 DNA: TGTGCCAGCAGTTCGGAGCCGGGAGGGGGCAATGAGCAGTTCTTC
CDR3 protein: CASSSEPGGGNEQFF

D gene: .
J gene: TRBJ2-3
clone size: once
V gene: TRBV30
CDR3 DNA: TGTGCCTGCCCCCGTCACACAGGCACAGATACGCAGTATTTT
CDR3 protein: CACPRHTGTDTQYF

D gene: .
J gene: TRBJ1-4
clone size: .
V gene: TRBV27
CDR3 DNA: TGTGCCAGCAGTTTTTCTCAAGCGTCGGATGAAAAACTGTTTTTT
CDR3 protein: CASSFSQASDEKLFF

D gene: TRBD2
J gene: TRBJ2-3
clone size: .
V gene: TRBV15
CDR3 DNA: TGTGCCACCCGTAGCGGGTCTAGCACAGATACGCAGTATTTT
CDR3 protein: CATRSGSSTDTQYF

D gene: .
J gene: TRBJ2-2
clone size: .
V gene: TRBV19
CDR3 DNA: TGTGCCAGTAGTTTATGGGGGCAGGGCGGGGAGCTGTTTTTT
CDR3 protein: CASSLWGQGGELFF

D gene: .
J gene: TRBJ2-7
clone size: .
V gene: TRBV29-1
CDR3 DNA: TGCAGCGTCGCCTACGCCTACGAGCAGTACTTC
CDR3 protein: CSVAYAYEQYF

D gene: .
J gene: TRBJ1-2
clone size: .
V gene: TRBV29-1
CDR3 DNA: TGCAGCGCCGCATCGGGGGAGGCCTATGGCTACACCTTC
CDR3 protein: CSAASGEAYGYTF

D gene: .
J gene: TRBJ1-2
clone size: .
V gene: TRBV5-4
CDR3 DNA: TGTGCCAGCAGCTTCCCAGGGCCGGGGGGCTACACCTTC
CDR3 protein: CASSFPGPGGYTF

D gene: .
J gene: TRBJ2-7
clone size: .
V gene: TRBV18
CDR3 DNA: TGTGCCAGCTCACCATCATCTGGTACCCACGAGCAGTACTTC
CDR3 protein: CASSPSSGTHEQYF

D gene: .
J gene: TRBJ1-1
clone size: .
V gene: TRBV7-6
CDR3 DNA: TGTGCCAGCAGTAAGGACAGGAACACTGAAGCTTTCTTT
CDR3 protein: CASSKDRNTEAFF

D gene: .
J gene: TRBJ2-7
clone size: .
V gene: TRBV2
CDR3 DNA: TGTGCCAGCAGTGAAGATCTGGACAGTCCTTCCTACGAGCAGTACTTC
CDR3 protein: CASSEDLDSPSYEQYF

D gene: .
J gene: TRBJ2-5
clone size: .
V gene: TRBV28
CDR3 DNA: TGTGCCAGCAGTTTATTCGAACCAGGGGAGACCCAGTACTTC
CDR3 protein: CASSLFEPGETQYF

D gene: .
J gene: TRBJ1-1
clone size: .
V gene: TRBV29-1
CDR3 DNA: TGCAGCGCACCGATAGGGACTGAAGCTTTCTTT
CDR3 protein: CSAPIGTEAFF

D gene: TRBD2
J gene: TRBJ2-2
clone size: few
V gene: TRBV5-4
CDR3 DNA: TGTGCCAGCAGCCCGAGAGCTAGGACTAGAAGCACCGGGGAGCTGTTTTTT
CDR3 protein: CASSPRARTRSTGELFF

D gene: .
J gene: TRBJ2-7
clone size: .
V gene: TRBV28
CDR3 DNA: TGTGCCAGCAGTTTAGGGGGAGTTCGCTCCGAGCAGTACTTC
CDR3 protein: CASSLGGVRSEQYF

D gene: .
J gene: TRBJ2-5
clone size: .
V gene: TRBV18
CDR3 DNA: TGTGCCAGCTCATCGAGGGGGAGAGAGACCCAGTACTTC
CDR3 protein: CASSSRGRETQYF

D gene: TRBD2
J gene: TRBJ2-1
clone size: .
V gene: TRBV12-5
CDR3 DNA: TGTGCTAGTGCTCCGAGCGGGACGCTTTACAATGAGCAGTTCTTC
CDR3 protein: CASAPSGTLYNEQFF

D gene: TRBD2
J gene: TRBJ2-1
clone size: .
V gene: TRBV11-2
CDR3 DNA: TGTGCCAGCAGCTTAGGCCGGGTAGCGGGAGGGAGTGAGCAGTTCTTC
CDR3 protein: CASSLGRVAGGSEQFF

D gene: .
J gene: TRBJ2-3
clone size: .
V gene: TRBV2
CDR3 DNA: TGTGCCAGCAGTGACCCGAGGGGCACAGATACGCAGTATTTT
CDR3 protein: CASSDPRGTDTQYF

D gene: .
J gene: TRBJ1-1
clone size: .
V gene: TRBV7-9
CDR3 DNA: TGTGCCAGCTCGATTAACACTGAAGCTTTCTTT
CDR3 protein: CASSINTEAFF

D gene: .
J gene: TRBJ1-1
clone size: .
V gene: TRBV11-2
CDR3 DNA: TGTGCCAGCAGCTTCCGGGCGGTGAAAGAAGCTTTCTTT
CDR3 protein: CASSFRAVKEAFF

D gene: .
J gene: TRBJ1-1
clone size: .
V gene: TRBV25-1
CDR3 DNA: TGTGCCAGCAGAAGGAACACTGAAGCTTTCTTT
CDR3 protein: CASRRNTEAFF

D gene: TRBD1
J gene: TRBJ2-7
clone size: .
V gene: TRBV6-5
CDR3 DNA: TGTGCCAGCAGTTACGAAAGACAGGGGGTATCCGAGCAGTACTTC
CDR3 protein: CASSYERQGVSEQYF

D gene: TRBD1
J gene: TRBJ1-3
clone size: .
V gene: TRBV28
CDR3 DNA: TGTGCCAGCAGCCACGGGACGACAGGGGAAAACACCATATATTTT
CDR3 protein: CASSHGTTGENTIYF

D gene: .
J gene: TRBJ1-2
clone size: few
V gene: TRBV28
CDR3 DNA: TGTGCCAGCAGCACCCTCGGCAGGGTAGATGGCTACACCTTC
CDR3 protein: CASSTLGRVDGYTF

D gene: TRBD1
J gene: TRBJ2-2
clone size: .
V gene: TRBV5-4
CDR3 DNA: TGTGCCAGCAGCCCTGGACAGGGATTGGGCGGGGAGCTGTTTTTT
CDR3 protein: CASSPGQGLGGELFF

D gene: TRBD1
J gene: TRBJ1-2
clone size: .
V gene: TRBV5-1
CDR3 DNA: TGCGCCAGCAGCTTGGGACAGGGTTCGGGGGGCTACACCTTC
CDR3 protein: CASSLGQGSGGYTF

D gene: TRBD1
J gene: TRBJ1-3
clone size: .
V gene: TRBV28
CDR3 DNA: TGTGCCAGCAGTTTAGGGGACAGGACTGGAAACACCATATATTTT
CDR3 protein: CASSLGDRTGNTIYF

D gene: .
J gene: TRBJ1-1
clone size: .
V gene: TRBV29-1
CDR3 DNA: TGCAGCGTGGGACCTAGAAACACTGAAGCTTTCTTT
CDR3 protein: CSVGPRNTEAFF

D gene: TRBD1
J gene: TRBJ2-7
clone size: .
V gene: TRBV28
CDR3 DNA: TGTGCCAGCAGCCTTGGGACAGGTGGCTCCTACGAGCAGTACTTC
CDR3 protein: CASSLGTGGSYEQYF

D gene: TRBD2
J gene: TRBJ2-1
clone size: .
V gene: TRBV29-1
CDR3 DNA: TGCAGCGTTGAAGGCCGGCGGACTAGCGGTTACAATGAGCAGTTCTTC
CDR3 protein: CSVEGRRTSGYNEQFF

D gene: .
J gene: TRBJ2-7
clone size: .
V gene: TRBV7-2
CDR3 DNA: TGTGCCAGCAGCGTGGGACTTGGGAACTCCTACGAGCAGTACTTC
CDR3 protein: CASSVGLGNSYEQYF

D gene: .
J gene: TRBJ2-7
clone size: few
V gene: TRBV28
CDR3 DNA: TGTGCCAGCAGTAAATACGAGCAGTACTTC
CDR3 protein: CASSKYEQYF

D gene: .
J gene: TRBJ2-4
clone size: .
V gene: TRBV18
CDR3 DNA: TGTGCCAGCTCACTCGGGAACATTCAGTACTTC
CDR3 protein: CASSLGNIQYF

D gene: .
J gene: TRBJ2-1
clone size: .
V gene: TRBV11-2
CDR3 DNA: TGTGCCAGCAGCTCGCACGGACCAAATGAGCAGTTCTTC
CDR3 protein: CASSSHGPNEQFF

D gene: .
J gene: TRBJ2-7
clone size: once
V gene: TRBV7-5
CDR3 DNA: TGTGCCAGAAGCTGGAGTTACGGACAGATCTACGAGCAGTACTTC
CDR3 protein: CARSWSYGQIYEQYF

D gene: TRBD2
J gene: TRBJ2-1
clone size: .
V gene: TRBV7-3
CDR3 DNA: TGTGCCAGCAGCCGAACGGGACTAGCGGGATACAATGAGCAGTTCTTC
CDR3 protein: CASSRTGLAGYNEQFF

D gene: TRBD1
J gene: TRBJ1-2
clone size: .
V gene: TRBV5-1
CDR3 DNA: TGCGCCAGCAGCTTAGCCGGCACAGGGGATGGCTACACCTTC
CDR3 protein: CASSLAGTGDGYTF